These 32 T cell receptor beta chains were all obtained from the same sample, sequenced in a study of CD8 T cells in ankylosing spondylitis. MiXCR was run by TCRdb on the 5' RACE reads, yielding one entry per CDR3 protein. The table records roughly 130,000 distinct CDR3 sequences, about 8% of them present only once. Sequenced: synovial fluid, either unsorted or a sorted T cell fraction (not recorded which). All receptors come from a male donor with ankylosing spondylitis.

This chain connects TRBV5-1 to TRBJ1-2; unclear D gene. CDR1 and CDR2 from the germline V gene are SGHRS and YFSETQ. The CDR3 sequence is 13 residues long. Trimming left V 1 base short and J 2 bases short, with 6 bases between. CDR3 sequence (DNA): TGCGCCAGCAGCTTGATAGCAAACTATGGCTACACCTTC. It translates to CASSLIANYGYTF.

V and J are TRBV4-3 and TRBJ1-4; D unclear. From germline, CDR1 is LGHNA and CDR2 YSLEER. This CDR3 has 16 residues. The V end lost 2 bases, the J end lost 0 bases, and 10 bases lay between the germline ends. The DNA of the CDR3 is TGCGCCAGCAGCCAAAGATGGCTCGCAACTAATGAAAAACTGTTTTTT. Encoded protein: CASSQRWLATNEKLFF.

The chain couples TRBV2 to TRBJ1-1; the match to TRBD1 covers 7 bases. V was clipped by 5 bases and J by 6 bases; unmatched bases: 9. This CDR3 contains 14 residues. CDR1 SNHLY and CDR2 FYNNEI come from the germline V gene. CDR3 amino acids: CASSFAGTAPEAFF. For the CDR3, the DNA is TGTGCCAGCAGTTTCGCCGGGACAGCGCCTGAAGCTTTCTTT.

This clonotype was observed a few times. The CDR3 loop reads CSAFLFEERSSYEQYF. The DNA of the CDR3 is TGCAGTGCCTTTCTCTTTGAGGAAAGAAGCTCCTACGAGCAGTACTTC. The J gene is TRBJ2-7, the V gene TRBV20-1; D ambiguous. The V and J ends lost 6 bases and 0 bases respectively, with 21 bases between them. Per the germline V gene, CDR1 is DFQATT and CDR2 is SNEGSKA (reference sequence). The CDR3 is 16 amino acids.

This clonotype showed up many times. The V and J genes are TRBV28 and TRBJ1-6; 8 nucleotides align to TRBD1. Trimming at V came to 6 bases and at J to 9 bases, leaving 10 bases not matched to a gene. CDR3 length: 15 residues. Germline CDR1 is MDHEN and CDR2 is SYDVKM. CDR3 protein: CASRTQGAKVSPLHF. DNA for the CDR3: TGTGCCAGCAGGACTCAGGGGGCGAAGGTTTCACCCCTCCACTTT.

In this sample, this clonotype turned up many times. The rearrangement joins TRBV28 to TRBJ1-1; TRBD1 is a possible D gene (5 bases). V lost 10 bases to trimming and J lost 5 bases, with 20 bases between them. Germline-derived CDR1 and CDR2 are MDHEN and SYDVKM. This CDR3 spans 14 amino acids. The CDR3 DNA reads TGTGCCACCACCTTCCTGGGGGATTGGACTGAAGCTTTCTTT. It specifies CATTFLGDWTEAFF. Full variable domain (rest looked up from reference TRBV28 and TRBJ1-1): DVKVTQSSRYLVKRTGEKVFLECVQDMDHENMFWYRQDPGLGLRLIYFSYDVKMKEKGDIPEGYSVSREKKERFSLILESASTNQTSMYLCATTFLGDWTEAFFGQGTRLTVV.

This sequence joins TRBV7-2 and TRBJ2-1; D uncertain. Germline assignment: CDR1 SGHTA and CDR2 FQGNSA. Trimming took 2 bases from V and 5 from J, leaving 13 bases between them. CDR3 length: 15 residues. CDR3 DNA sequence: TGTGCCAGCAGCTTAAATCCTGGCCAGGACAATGAGCAGTTCTTC. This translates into CASSLNPGQDNEQFF.

The CDR3: CASSRDREGEQYF. In DNA, the CDR3 is TGTGCCAGTTCCCGGGACAGGGAAGGCGAGCAGTACTTC. V and J are TRBV7-8 and TRBJ2-7; 9 nucleotides agree with TRBD1. Germline trimming cut 9 bases from V and 6 bases from J; bases unmatched to any gene: 9. Germline loops: CDR1 SGHVS, CDR2 FQNEAQ. The CDR3 contains 13 residues.

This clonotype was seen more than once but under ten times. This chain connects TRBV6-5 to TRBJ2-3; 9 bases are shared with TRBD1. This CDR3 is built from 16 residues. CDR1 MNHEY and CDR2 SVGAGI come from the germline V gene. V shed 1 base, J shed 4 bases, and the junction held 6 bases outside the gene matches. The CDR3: CASSYFGDRDADTQYF. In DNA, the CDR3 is TGTGCCAGCAGTTACTTCGGGGACAGGGACGCAGATACGCAGTATTTT.

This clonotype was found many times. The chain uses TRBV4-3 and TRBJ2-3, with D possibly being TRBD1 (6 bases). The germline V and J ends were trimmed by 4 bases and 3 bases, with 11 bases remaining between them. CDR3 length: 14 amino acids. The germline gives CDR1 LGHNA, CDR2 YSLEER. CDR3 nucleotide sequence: TGCGCCAGCAGCCCGACACAGGGAACAGATACGCAGTATTTT. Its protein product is CASSPTQGTDTQYF.

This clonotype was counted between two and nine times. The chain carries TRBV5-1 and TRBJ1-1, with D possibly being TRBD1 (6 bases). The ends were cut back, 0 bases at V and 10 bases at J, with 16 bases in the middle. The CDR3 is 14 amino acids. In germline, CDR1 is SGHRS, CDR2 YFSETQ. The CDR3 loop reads CASSLDRAPLGAFF. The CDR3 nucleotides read TGCGCCAGCAGCTTGGACAGGGCCCCACTTGGAGCTTTCTTT.

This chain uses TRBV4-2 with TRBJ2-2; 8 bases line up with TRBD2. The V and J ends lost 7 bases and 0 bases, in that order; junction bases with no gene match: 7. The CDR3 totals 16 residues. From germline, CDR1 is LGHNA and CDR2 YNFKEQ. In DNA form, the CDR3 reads TGTGCCAGCACCCCACTAGCGGCCGCGAACACCGGGGAGCTGTTTTTT. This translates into CASTPLAAANTGELFF.

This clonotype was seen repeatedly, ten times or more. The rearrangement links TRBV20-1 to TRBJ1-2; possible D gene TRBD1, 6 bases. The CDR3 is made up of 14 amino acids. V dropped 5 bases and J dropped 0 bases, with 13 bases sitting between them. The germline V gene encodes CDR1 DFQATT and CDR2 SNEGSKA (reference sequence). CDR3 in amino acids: CSALWTVANYGYTF. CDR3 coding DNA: TGCAGTGCTTTATGGACAGTGGCTAACTATGGCTACACCTTC.

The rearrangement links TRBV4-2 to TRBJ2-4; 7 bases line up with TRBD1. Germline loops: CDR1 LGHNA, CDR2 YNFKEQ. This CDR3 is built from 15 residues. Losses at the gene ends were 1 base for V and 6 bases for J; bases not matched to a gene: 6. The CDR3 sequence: CASSQGKGAGNIQYF. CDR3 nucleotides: TGTGCCAGCAGCCAAGGAAAGGGGGCCGGAAACATTCAGTACTTC.

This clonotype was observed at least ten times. DNA for the CDR3: TGTGCCAGCAGTACTTCAATTCGGCCGGGGGGGGACGAGCAGTACTTC. Amino acid sequence: CASSTSIRPGGDEQYF. The chain employs TRBV25-1 and TRBJ2-7, with TRBD2 matching over 8 bases. The CDR3 consists of 16 residues. Per the germline V gene, CDR1 is MGHDK and CDR2 is SYGVNS. The V gene end was trimmed by 5 bases and the J gene end by 5 bases; junction bases not matched to a gene: 14.

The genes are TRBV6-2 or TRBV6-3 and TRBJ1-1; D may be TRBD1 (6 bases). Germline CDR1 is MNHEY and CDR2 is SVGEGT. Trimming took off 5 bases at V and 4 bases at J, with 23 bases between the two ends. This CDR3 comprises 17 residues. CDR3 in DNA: TGTGCCAGCAGTCCAAGCTCCGGTTTCCCCAGGGGCACTGAAGCTTTCTTT. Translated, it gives CASSPSSGFPRGTEAFF.

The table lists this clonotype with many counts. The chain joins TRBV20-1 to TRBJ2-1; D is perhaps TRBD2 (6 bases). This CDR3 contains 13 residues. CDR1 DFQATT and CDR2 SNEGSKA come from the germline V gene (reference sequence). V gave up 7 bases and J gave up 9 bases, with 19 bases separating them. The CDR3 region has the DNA TGCAGTGGTAGCGGAGAGTTGTTGGGTGAGCAGTTCTTC. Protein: CSGSGELLGEQFF.

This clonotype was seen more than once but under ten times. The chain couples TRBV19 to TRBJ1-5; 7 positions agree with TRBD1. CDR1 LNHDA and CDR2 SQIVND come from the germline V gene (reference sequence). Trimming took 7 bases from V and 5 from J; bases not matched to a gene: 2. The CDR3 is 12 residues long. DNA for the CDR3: TGTGCCAGTAAGCAGGGGGATCAGCCCCAGCATTTT. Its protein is CASKQGDQPQHF. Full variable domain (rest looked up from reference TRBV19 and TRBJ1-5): DGGITQSPKYLFRKEGQNVTLSCEQNLNHDAMYWYRQDPGQGLRLIYYSQIVNDFQKGDIAEGYSVSREKKESFPLTVTSAQKNPTAFYLCASKQGDQPQHFGDGTRLSIL.

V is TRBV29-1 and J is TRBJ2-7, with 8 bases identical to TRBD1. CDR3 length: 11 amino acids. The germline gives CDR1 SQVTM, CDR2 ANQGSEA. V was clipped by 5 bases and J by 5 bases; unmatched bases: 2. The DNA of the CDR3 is TGCAGCGTTAAGACAGGGGACGAGCAGTACTTC. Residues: CSVKTGDEQYF.

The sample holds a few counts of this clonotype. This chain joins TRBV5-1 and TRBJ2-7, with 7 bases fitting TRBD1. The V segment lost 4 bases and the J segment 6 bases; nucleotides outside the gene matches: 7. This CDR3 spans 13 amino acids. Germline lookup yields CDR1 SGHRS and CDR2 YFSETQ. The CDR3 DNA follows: TGCGCCAGCAGCGCAATAGACAGGGCCGAGCAGTACTTC. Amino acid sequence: CASSAIDRAEQYF. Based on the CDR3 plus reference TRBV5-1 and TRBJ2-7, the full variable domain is KAGVTQTPRYLIKTRGQQVTLSCSPISGHRSVSWYQQTPGQGLQFLFEYFSETQRNKGNFPGRFSGRQFSNSRSEMNVSTLELGDSALYLCASSAIDRAEQYFGPGTRLTVT.

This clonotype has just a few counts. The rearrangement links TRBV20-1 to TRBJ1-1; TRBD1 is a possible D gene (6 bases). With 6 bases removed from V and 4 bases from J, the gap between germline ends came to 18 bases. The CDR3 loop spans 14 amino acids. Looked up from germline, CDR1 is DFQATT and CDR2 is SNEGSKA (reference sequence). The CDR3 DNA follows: TGCAGTGCGAATGTGTTAGGGGGAGGCACTGAAGCTTTCTTT. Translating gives CSANVLGGGTEAFF.

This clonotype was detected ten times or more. CDR3 in amino acids: CASSETDTQYF. CDR3 coding DNA: TGTGCCAGCAGTGAAACAGATACGCAGTATTTT. This rearrangement joins TRBV2 to TRBJ2-3; no definite D call. The ends were cut back, 2 bases at V and 3 bases at J, with 0 bases in the middle. Germline lookup yields CDR1 SNHLY and CDR2 FYNNEI. CDR3 size: 11 residues.

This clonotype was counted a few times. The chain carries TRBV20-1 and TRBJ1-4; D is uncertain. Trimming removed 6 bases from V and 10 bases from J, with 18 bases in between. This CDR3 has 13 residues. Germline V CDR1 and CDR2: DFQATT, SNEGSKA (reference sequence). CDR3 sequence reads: CSAPRGDSVKLFF. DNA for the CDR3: TGCAGTGCCCCCCGTGGGGATTCAGTAAAACTGTTTTTT.

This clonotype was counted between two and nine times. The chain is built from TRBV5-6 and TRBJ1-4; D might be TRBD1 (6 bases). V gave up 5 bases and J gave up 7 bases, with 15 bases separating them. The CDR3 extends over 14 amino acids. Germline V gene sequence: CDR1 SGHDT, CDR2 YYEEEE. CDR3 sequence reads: CASRVYGGAEKLFF. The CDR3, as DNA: TGTGCCAGCAGGGTCTATGGGGGCGCTGAAAAACTGTTTTTT. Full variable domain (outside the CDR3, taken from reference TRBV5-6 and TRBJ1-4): DAGVTQSPTHLIKTRGQQVTLRCSPKSGHDTVSWYQQALGQGPQFIFQYYEEEERQRGNFPDRFSGHQFPNYSSELNVNALLLGDSALYLCASRVYGGAEKLFFGSGTQLSVL.

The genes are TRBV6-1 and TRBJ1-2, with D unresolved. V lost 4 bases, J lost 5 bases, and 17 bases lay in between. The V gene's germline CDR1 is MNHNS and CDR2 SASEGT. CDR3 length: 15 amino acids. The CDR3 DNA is TGTGCCAGCAGTGGAAATCACAACGGATTATATGGCTACACCTTC. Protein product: CASSGNHNGLYGYTF.

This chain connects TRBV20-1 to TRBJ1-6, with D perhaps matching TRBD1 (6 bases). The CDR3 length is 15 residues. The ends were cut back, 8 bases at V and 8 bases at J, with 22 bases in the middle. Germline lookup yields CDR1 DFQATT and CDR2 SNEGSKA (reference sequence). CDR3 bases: TGCAGTCCCCCTCTCAGTGGGGCAGGGGATTCACCCCTCCACTTT. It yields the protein CSPPLSGAGDSPLHF.

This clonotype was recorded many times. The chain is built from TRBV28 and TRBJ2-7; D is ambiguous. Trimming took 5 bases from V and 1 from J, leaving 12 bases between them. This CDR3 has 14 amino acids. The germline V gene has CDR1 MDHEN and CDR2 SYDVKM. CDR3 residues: CASSRTGVSYEQYF. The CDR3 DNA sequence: TGTGCCAGCAGTCGTACCGGCGTTTCCTACGAGCAGTACTTC.

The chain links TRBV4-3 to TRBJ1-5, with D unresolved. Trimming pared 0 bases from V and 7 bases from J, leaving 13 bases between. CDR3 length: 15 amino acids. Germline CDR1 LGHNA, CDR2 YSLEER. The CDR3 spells CASSQDRNSGQPQHF. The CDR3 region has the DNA TGCGCCAGCAGCCAAGATCGGAACAGTGGACAGCCCCAGCATTTT.

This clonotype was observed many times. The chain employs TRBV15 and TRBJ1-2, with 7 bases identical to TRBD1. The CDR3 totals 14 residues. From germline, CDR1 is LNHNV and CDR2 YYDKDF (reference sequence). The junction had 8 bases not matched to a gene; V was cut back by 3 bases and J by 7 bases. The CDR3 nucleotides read TGTGCCACCAGCAGCCGGACAGGTTCTGGTGGCTACACCTTC. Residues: CATSSRTGSGGYTF.

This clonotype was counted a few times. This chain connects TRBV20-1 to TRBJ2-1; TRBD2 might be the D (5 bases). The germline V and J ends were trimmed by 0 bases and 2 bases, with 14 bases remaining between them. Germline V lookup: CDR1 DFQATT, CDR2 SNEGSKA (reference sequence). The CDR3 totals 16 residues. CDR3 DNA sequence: TGCAGTGCTAGAGATCAAGGAGCGGAGACCTACAATGAGCAGTTCTTC. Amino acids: CSARDQGAETYNEQFF.

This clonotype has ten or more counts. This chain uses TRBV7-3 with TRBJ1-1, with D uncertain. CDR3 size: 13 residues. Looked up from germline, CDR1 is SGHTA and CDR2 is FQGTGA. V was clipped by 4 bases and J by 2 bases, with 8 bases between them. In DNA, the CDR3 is TGTGCCAGCAGCTACGGTGTCAACACTGAAGCTTTCTTT. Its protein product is CASSYGVNTEAFF.

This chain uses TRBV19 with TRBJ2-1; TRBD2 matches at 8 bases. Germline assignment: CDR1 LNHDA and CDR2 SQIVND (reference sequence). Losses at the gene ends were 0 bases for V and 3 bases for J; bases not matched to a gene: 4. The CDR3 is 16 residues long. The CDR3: CASSIDRGGFYNEQFF. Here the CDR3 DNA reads TGTGCCAGTAGTATAGATCGGGGGGGGTTCTACAATGAGCAGTTCTTC.